The 8 T cell receptor beta chains below come from one sample, sequenced in a study of cytomegalovirus exposure and HLA in healthy donors. 60 Vbeta and 13 Jbeta primers were used in PCR. Libraries were prepared by immunoSEQ multiplex PCR; TCRdb keeps only in-frame clonotypes and omits some of them. The data hold roughly 110,000 clones, with 80% to 85% observed a single time. What was sequenced was PBMCs. These receptors all come from a man aged 25-45 years in good health and CMV-seropositive.

Written as DNA, the CDR3 is TGTGCCAGCAGCCAGGTGGGACTTACGTACCAAGAGACCCAGTACTTC. Translated: CASSQVGLTYQETQYF. The rearrangement links TRBV4-2 to TRBJ2-5; D perhaps matches TRBD2 (6 bases). The CDR3 sequence is 16 residues long. Trimming pared 3 bases from V and 0 bases from J, leaving 14 bases between. Per germline, CDR1 LGHNA and CDR2 YNFKEQ.

This rearrangement joins TRBV5-1 to TRBJ2-1, with D perhaps TRBD2 (5 bases). Germline CDR1 reads SGHRS; CDR2 reads YFSETQ. The CDR3 spans 13 residues. Trimming stripped 4 bases from V and 3 bases from J, with 8 bases between. The CDR3, as DNA: TGCGCCAGCAGCCCCGCGGGCTACAATGAGCAGTTCTTC. Its translation: CASSPAGYNEQFF.

The V gene is TRBV30, the J gene TRBJ2-7; possibly TRBD1 for D (6 bases). In germline, CDR1 is GTSNPN, CDR2 SVGIG (reference sequence). Trimming pared 5 bases from V and 3 bases from J, leaving 20 bases between. This CDR3 region has 15 residues. The CDR3: CAWVPDAGAGYEQYF. The CDR3 region has the DNA TGTGCCTGGGTACCCGACGCAGGGGCCGGCTACGAGCAGTACTTC.

The genes are TRBV4-2 and TRBJ2-3; TRBD2 matches at 16 bases. The CDR3 has 20 amino acids. CDR1 LGHNA and CDR2 YNFKEQ come from the germline V gene. After removal of 0 bases from V and 0 bases from J, the junction contained 6 bases not matched to a gene. The CDR3 loop reads CASSQEKGLAGGPSTDTQYF. As DNA, the CDR3 is TGTGCCAGCAGCCAAGAGAAGGGACTAGCGGGGGGGCCGAGCACAGATACGCAGTATTTT.

The V and J genes are TRBV6-5 and TRBJ1-2; D is perhaps TRBD1 (5 bases). Per the germline V gene, CDR1 is MNHEY and CDR2 is SVGAGI. The CDR3 is made up of 14 amino acids. With 8 bases removed from V and 7 bases from J, the gap between germline ends came to 20 bases. CDR3 residues: CASSRVTAQGGYTF. CDR3 DNA: TGTGCCAGCTCAAGGGTGACGGCTCAGGGTGGCTACACCTTC.

The chain couples TRBV2 to TRBJ1-1, with 7 positions matching TRBD1. The CDR3 loop spans 14 amino acids. Trimming cost V 6 bases and J 1 base; bases outside gene matches: 5. Germline V lookup: CDR1 SNHLY, CDR2 FYNNEI. The CDR3 DNA is TGTGCCAGCAGGATAAGGACAGGGAACACTGAAGCTTTCTTT. Protein sequence: CASRIRTGNTEAFF.

This chain joins TRBV10-3 and TRBJ2-7, with TRBD1 identical over 10 bases. The CDR3 has 15 amino acids. After removal of 4 bases from V and 3 bases from J, the junction contained 6 bases not matched to a gene. Germline V gives CDR1 ENHRY, CDR2 SYGVKD. The CDR3 bases are TGTGCCATCAGTGCTTCCGGGACAGGGGTCTACGAGCAGTACTTC. Encoded protein: CAISASGTGVYEQYF.

The rearrangement uses TRBV14 and TRBJ2-2, with 10 bases fitting TRBD1. The CDR3 covers 18 residues. Germline V lookup: CDR1 SGHDN, CDR2 FVKESK. J was trimmed by 1 base and V by 3 bases; bases with no gene match: 8. As DNA, the CDR3 is TGTGCCAGCAGCCATTCGCGGGACAGGGGTAGGAACACCGGGGAGCTGTTTTTT. Translation: CASSHSRDRGRNTGELFF.